A single sample is the source of the 15 T cell receptor beta chains below, sequenced in a study of blood T cells in healthy people across ages. Through a sample-barcoded 5' primer and a J-beta primer mix, a second PCR was run for roughly 6 to 12 cycles. TCRdb called the 5' RACE reads again in MiXCR, with one record for every CDR3 protein. Of around 600,000 distinct CDR3 sequences in the sample, around 50% were seen once. The sequencing sample was made of blood. All receptors derive from a man older than 75 in good health.

With regard to this clonotype: At one boundary the junction diverges from the germline segment, which might be a read error. The rearrangement joins TRBV5-1 to TRBJ2-5, with TRBD1 identical over 10 bases. CDR1 SGHRS and CDR2 YFSETQ come from the germline V gene. The CDR3 sequence is 16 residues long. This CDR3 is CASTLDRQGAEETQYF. CDR3 DNA: TGCGCCAGCACCTTGGACCGACAGGGGGCGGAGGAGACCCAGTACTTC.

This clonotype has just a few counts. The V gene is TRBV4-3, the J gene TRBJ2-3; maybe TRBD2 (5 bases). Trimming removed 0 bases from V and 3 bases from J, with 13 bases in between. The V gene's germline CDR1 is LGHNA and CDR2 YSLEER. This CDR3 region has 16 residues. CDR3 DNA sequence: TGCGCCAGCAGCCAAGATCGGGGATCCCGAACAGATACGCAGTATTTT. It codes for CASSQDRGSRTDTQYF.

The chain uses TRBV19 and TRBJ2-3; a possible D gene is TRBD2 (5 bases). Germline V gene data show CDR1 as LNHDA and CDR2 as SQIVND (reference sequence). This CDR3 contains 15 residues. The ends were cut back, 1 base at V and 0 bases at J, with 8 bases in the middle. This chain's CDR3 is CASSIVGVSTDTQYF. In nucleotides, the CDR3 is TGTGCCAGTAGTATAGTCGGGGTTAGCACAGATACGCAGTATTTT.

The V call is TRBV4-1, the J call TRBJ1-2, with D maybe TRBD1 (5 bases). The CDR3 has 17 residues. Deletions cut 0 bases from V and 0 bases from J, with 14 bases between. Looked up from germline, CDR1 is MGHRA and CDR2 is YSYEKL. CDR3 protein: CASSQDLTGGTNYGYTF. DNA of the CDR3: TGCGCCAGCAGCCAAGATCTCACAGGAGGGACTAACTATGGCTACACCTTC.

This clonotype has only a few counts. The V and J genes are TRBV18 and TRBJ1-1; unclear D gene. CDR3 size: 13 residues. Germline CDR1 KGHSH, CDR2 LQKENI. V lost 0 bases to trimming and J lost 4 bases, with 6 bases between them. CDR3 nucleotides: TGTGCCAGCTCACCACCTAGTGGCACTGAAGCTTTCTTT. It is translated as CASSPPSGTEAFF.

To note about this clonotype: A much larger clone is a single base away; this may be a read error. The chain links TRBV5-1 to TRBJ2-5, with 8 bases that match TRBD1. The V gene's germline CDR1 is SGHRS and CDR2 YFSETQ. There are 15 residues in the CDR3. J gave up 11 bases and V 4 bases, and 16 bases lay outside the gene matches. The CDR3, as DNA: TGCGCCAGCAGCCCGACCGGACAGGGATCCTACGGGCAGTACTTC. Protein product: CASSPTGQGSYGQYF.

This clonotype was counted once. The V call is TRBV2, the J call TRBJ1-4, with D unresolved. Germline CDR1 and CDR2: SNHLY and FYNNEI. The CDR3 totals 14 residues. Between the trimmed V and J ends, which lost 5 bases and 5 bases, there was a span of 12 bases. CDR3 nucleotide sequence: TGTGCCAGCAGTCCCCTTCGGGCAAATGAAAAACTGTTTTTT. Translating it yields CASSPLRANEKLFF.

This clonotype was counted a few times. This chain uses TRBV13 with TRBJ2-1; the match to TRBD1 covers 8 bases. The V segment lost 4 bases and the J segment 8 bases; nucleotides outside the gene matches: 10. The CDR3 consists of 15 residues. The germline V gene encodes CDR1 PRHDT and CDR2 FYEKMQ (reference sequence). The CDR3: CASSSSRGLGDEQFF. CDR3 in DNA: TGTGCCAGCAGCTCTTCCAGGGGGCTAGGGGATGAGCAGTTCTTC.

This rearrangement joins TRBV15 to TRBJ2-5; D remains ambiguous. The better agreement between TRBJ2-7 and the DNA end casts doubt on the J call. This CDR3 spans 14 amino acids. CDR1 is LNHNV, CDR2 YYDKDF, per germline (reference sequence). The CDR3 loop is CATSRDLGNYEQYF. In DNA form, the CDR3 reads TGTGCCACCAGCAGAGATTTAGGCAATTACGAGCAGTACTTC.

The rearrangement joins TRBV3-1 to TRBJ2-3; D possibly corresponds to TRBD1 (5 bases). The CDR3 is 15 amino acids. The ends were cut back, 3 bases at V and 0 bases at J, with 10 bases in the middle. Per the germline V gene, CDR1 is LGHDT and CDR2 is YNNKEL (reference sequence). As DNA, the CDR3 is TGTGCCAGCAGCCAGCGACAGCTTAGCACAGATACGCAGTATTTT. It yields the protein CASSQRQLSTDTQYF.

This clonotype was found a few times. V usage is TRBV11-1 and J usage is TRBJ2-1; 8 nucleotides align to TRBD2. Germline V lookup: CDR1 SGHAT, CDR2 FQDESV (reference sequence). V shed 5 bases and J 1 base; nucleotides not matched to a gene: 4. There are 15 residues in the CDR3. In nucleotides, the CDR3 is TGTGCCAGCAGCCCCCAGCGGGGGTCCTACAATGAGCAGTTCTTC. This encodes CASSPQRGSYNEQFF.

The chain is built from TRBV7-3 and TRBJ2-5; D is perhaps TRBD2 (7 bases). Between the trimmed V and J ends, which lost 4 bases and 5 bases, there was a span of 26 bases. The germline CDR1 and CDR2 sequences are SGHTA and FQGTGA. CDR3 length: 18 amino acids. The CDR3 DNA reads TGTGCCAGCAGCTCGAAACTGACCTCGGGGGGCGAGGGGGAGACCCAGTACTTC. Translation: CASSSKLTSGGEGETQYF.

The V and J genes are TRBV25-1 and TRBJ1-2; TRBD1 aligns across 8 bases. This CDR3 spans 14 amino acids. V gave up 4 bases and J gave up 5 bases; unmatched junction bases: 6. From germline, CDR1 is MGHDK and CDR2 SYGVNS. The CDR3 DNA sequence: TGTGCCAGCAGTGCCGCAGGGGGCTGGTATGGCTACACCTTC. This translates into CASSAAGGWYGYTF.

This clonotype was observed at least ten times. The chain has TRBV7-3 and TRBJ2-3; TRBD2 might be the D (5 bases). The CDR3 covers 13 residues. Germline CDR1 is SGHTA and CDR2 is FQGTGA. Trimming shortened V by 5 bases and J by 9 bases, and 15 bases separated the two germline ends. The chain's CDR3 is CASSASGLRTQYF. CDR3 bases: TGTGCCAGCAGCGCAAGCGGACTCCGAACGCAGTATTTT.

This clonotype turned up a few times. The chain links TRBV6-2 or TRBV6-3 to TRBJ2-2, with D tentatively TRBD1 or TRBD2 (5 bases each). From germline, CDR1 is MNHEY and CDR2 SVGEGT. V lost 4 bases to trimming and J lost 9 bases, with 15 bases between them. The CDR3 totals 14 residues. The CDR3 nucleotides are TGTGCCAGCAGTTCGGGACCGCCGCTGCGGGAGCTGTTTTTT. The encoded protein is CASSSGPPLRELFF.